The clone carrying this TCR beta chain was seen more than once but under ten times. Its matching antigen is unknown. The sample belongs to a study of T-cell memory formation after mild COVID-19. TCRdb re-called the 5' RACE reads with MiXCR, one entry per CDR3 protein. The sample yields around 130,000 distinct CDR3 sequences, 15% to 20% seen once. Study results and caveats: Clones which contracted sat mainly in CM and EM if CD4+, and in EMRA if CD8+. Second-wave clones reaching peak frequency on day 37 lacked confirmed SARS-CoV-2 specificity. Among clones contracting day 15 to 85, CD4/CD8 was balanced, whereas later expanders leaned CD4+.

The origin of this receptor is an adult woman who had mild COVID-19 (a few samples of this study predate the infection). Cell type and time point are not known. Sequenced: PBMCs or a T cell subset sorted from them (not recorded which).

The CDR3 DNA reads as TGTGCCAGCAGCGTAGGGTCCGGGAACACTGAAGCTTTCTTT. It encodes CASSVGSGNTEAFF. This chain uses TRBV9 with TRBJ1-1; D ambiguous. Per the germline V gene, CDR1 is SGDLS and CDR2 is YYNGEE. Trimming took off 0 bases at V and 1 base at J, with 7 bases between the two ends. This CDR3 has 14 residues. Using reference TRBV9 and TRBJ1-1 for the parts outside the CDR3, the full variable domain is DSGVTQTPKHLITATGQRVTLRCSPRSGDLSVYWYQQSLDQGLQFLIQYYNGEERAKGNILERFSAQQFPDLHSELNLSSLELGDSALYFCASSVGSGNTEAFFGQGTRLTVV.